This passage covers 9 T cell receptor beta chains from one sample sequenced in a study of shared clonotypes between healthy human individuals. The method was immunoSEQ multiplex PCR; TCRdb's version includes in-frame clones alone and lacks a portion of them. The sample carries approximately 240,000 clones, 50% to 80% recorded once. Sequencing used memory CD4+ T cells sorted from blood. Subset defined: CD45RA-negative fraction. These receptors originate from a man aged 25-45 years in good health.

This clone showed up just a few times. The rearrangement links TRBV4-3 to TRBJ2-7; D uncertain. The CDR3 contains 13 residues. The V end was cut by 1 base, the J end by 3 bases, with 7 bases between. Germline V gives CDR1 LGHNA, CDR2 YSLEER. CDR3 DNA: TGCGCCAGCAGCCAAGTTCGATACTACGAGCAGTACTTC. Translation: CASSQVRYYEQYF.

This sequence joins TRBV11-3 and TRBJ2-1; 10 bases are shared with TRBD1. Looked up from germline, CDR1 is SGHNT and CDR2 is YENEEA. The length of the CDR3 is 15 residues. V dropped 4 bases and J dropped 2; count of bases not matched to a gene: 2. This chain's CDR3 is CASSSGTGAYNEQFF. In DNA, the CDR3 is TGTGCCAGCAGCTCAGGGACAGGGGCCTACAATGAGCAGTTCTTC.

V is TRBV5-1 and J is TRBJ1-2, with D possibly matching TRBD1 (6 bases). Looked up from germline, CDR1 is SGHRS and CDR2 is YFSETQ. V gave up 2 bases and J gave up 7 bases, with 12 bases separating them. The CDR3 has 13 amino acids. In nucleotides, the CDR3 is TGCGCCAGCAGCTTACAGGGAGAAAGTGGCTACACCTTC. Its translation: CASSLQGESGYTF.

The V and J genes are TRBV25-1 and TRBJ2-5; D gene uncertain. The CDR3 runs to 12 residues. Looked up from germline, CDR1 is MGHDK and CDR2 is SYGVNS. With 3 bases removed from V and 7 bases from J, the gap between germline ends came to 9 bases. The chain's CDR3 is CASSDPPGTQYF. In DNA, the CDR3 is TGTGCCAGCAGTGACCCTCCTGGGACCCAGTACTTC.

CDR3 region: CSASGGEKLFF. CDR3 nucleotides: TGCAGTGCTAGTGGCGGTGAAAAACTGTTTTTT. J is TRBJ1-4 and V is TRBV20-1; D gene unclear. CDR1 is DFQATT and CDR2 is SNEGSKA in the germline V gene (reference sequence). This CDR3 has 11 residues. Trimming took off 3 bases at V and 7 bases at J, with 6 bases between the two ends.

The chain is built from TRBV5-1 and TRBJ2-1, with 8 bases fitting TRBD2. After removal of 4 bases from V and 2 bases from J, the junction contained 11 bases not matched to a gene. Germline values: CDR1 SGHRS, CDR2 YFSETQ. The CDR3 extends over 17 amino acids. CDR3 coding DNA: TGCGCCAGCAGCCCCTCCGCCGGGGGGGGACCCTACAATGAGCAGTTCTTC. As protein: CASSPSAGGGPYNEQFF.

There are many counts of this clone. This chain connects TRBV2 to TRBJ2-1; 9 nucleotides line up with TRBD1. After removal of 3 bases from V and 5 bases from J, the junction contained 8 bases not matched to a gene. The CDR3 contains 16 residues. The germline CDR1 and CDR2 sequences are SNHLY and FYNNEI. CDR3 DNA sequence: TGTGCCAGCAGTGAGGCCGGGACAGGGCTTGACAATGAGCAGTTCTTC. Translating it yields CASSEAGTGLDNEQFF.

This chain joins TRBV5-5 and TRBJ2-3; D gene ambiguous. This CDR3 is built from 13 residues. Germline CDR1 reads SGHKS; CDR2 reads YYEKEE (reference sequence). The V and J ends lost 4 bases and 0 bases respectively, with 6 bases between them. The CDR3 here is CASSLWSTDTQYF. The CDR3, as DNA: TGTGCCAGCAGCCTGTGGAGCACAGATACGCAGTATTTT.

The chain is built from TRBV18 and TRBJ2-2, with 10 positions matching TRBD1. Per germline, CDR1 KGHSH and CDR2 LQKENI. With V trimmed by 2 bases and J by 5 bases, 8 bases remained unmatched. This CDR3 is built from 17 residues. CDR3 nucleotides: TGTGCCAGCTCACCATACGGCAGGACAGGGGGTACCGGGGAGCTGTTTTTT. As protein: CASSPYGRTGGTGELFF.